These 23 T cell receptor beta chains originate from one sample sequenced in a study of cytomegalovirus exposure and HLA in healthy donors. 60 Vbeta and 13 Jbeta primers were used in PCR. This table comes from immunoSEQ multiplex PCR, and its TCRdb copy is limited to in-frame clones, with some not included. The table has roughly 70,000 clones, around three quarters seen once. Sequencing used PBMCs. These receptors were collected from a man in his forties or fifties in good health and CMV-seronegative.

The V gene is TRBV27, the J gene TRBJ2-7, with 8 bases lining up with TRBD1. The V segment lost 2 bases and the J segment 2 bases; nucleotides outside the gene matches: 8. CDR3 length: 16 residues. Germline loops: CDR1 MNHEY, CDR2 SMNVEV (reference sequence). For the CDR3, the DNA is TGTGCCAGCAGTTTAAGGTACGGGACAGGAACCTACGAGCAGTACTTC. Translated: CASSLRYGTGTYEQYF.

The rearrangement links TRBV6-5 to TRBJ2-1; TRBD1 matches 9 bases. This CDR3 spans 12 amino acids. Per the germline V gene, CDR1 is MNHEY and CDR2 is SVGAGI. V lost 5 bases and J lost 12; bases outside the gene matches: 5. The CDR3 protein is CASSQTGGWQFF. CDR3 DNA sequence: TGTGCCAGCAGTCAAACAGGGGGCTGGCAGTTCTTC.

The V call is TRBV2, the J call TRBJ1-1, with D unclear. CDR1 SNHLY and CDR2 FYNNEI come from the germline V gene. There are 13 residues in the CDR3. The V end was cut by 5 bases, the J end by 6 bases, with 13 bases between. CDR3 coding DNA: TGTGCCAGCAGTTCTACAGAGTTGGCTGAAGCTTTCTTT. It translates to CASSSTELAEAFF. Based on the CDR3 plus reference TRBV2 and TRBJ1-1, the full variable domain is EPEVTQTPSHQVTQMGQEVILRCVPISNHLYFYWYRQILGQKVEFLVSFYNNEISEKSEIFDDQFSVERPDGSNFTLKIRSTKLEDSAMYFCASSSTELAEAFFGQGTRLTVV.

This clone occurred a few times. The CDR3 spells CASSLQPNGNQPQHF. CDR3 DNA sequence: TGTGCCAGCAGCTTACAACCCAACGGCAATCAGCCCCAGCATTTT. The V call is TRBV5-6, the J call TRBJ1-5; D not certain. CDR1 and CDR2 (germline): SGHDT, YYEEEE. This CDR3 is 15 amino acids long. Trimming stripped 2 bases from V and 2 bases from J, with 11 bases between.

The CDR3 sequence is CASSYSLSSYNSPLHF. In nucleotides, the CDR3 is TGTGCCAGCAGTTACTCACTAAGCTCCTATAATTCACCCCTCCACTTT. This chain connects TRBV6-5 to TRBJ1-6; D not certain. Per the germline V gene, CDR1 is MNHEY and CDR2 is SVGAGI. Trimming left V 0 bases short and J 0 bases short, with 6 bases between. This CDR3 has 16 amino acids.

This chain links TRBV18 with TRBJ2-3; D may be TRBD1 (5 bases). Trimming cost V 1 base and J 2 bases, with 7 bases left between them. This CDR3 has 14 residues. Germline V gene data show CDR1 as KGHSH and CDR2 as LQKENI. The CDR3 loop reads CASSPLQVTDTQYF. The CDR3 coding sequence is TGTGCCAGCTCACCACTACAGGTCACAGATACGCAGTATTTT.

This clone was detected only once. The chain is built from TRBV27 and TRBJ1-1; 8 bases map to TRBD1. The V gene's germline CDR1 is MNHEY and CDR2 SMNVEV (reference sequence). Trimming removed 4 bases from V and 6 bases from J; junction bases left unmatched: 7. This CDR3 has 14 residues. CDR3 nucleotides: TGTGCCAGCAGTTCCTCCTTGACAGGGGCTGAAGCTTTCTTT. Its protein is CASSSSLTGAEAFF.

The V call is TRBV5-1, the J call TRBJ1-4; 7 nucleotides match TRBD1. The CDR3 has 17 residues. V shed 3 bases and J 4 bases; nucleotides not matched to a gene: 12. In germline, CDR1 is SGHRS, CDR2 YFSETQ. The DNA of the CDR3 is TGCGCCAGCAGCTATACAGGGGCCACTCATAGTAATGAAAAACTGTTTTTT. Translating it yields CASSYTGATHSNEKLFF. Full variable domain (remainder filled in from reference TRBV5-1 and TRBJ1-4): KAGVTQTPRYLIKTRGQQVTLSCSPISGHRSVSWYQQTPGQGLQFLFEYFSETQRNKGNFPGRFSGRQFSNSRSEMNVSTLELGDSALYLCASSYTGATHSNEKLFFGSGTQLSVL.

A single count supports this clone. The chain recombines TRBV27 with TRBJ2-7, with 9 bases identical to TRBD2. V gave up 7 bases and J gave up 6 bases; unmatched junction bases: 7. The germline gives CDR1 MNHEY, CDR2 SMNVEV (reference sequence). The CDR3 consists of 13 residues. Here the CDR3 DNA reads TGTGCCAGCACAGCTAGCGGGAAGGGCGAGCAGTACTTC. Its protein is CASTASGKGEQYF.

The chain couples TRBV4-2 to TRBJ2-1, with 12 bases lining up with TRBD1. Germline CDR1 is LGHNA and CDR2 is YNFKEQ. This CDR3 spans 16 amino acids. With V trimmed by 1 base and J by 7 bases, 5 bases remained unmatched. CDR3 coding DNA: TGTGCCAGCAGCCAAGCCGGGACAGGGGGCCGTAATGAGCAGTTCTTC. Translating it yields CASSQAGTGGRNEQFF.

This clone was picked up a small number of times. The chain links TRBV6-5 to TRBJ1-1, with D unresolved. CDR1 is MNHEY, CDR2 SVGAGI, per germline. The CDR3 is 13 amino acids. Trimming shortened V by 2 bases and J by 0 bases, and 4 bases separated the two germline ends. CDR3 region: CASSYEMNTEAFF. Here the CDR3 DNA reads TGTGCCAGCAGTTACGAGATGAACACTGAAGCTTTCTTT.

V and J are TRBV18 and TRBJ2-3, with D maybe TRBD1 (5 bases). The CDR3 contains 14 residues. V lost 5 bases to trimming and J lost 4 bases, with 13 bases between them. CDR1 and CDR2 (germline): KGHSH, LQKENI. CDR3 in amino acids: CASSSKGVPDTQYF. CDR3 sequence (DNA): TGTGCCAGCTCATCAAAAGGGGTACCAGATACGCAGTATTTT.

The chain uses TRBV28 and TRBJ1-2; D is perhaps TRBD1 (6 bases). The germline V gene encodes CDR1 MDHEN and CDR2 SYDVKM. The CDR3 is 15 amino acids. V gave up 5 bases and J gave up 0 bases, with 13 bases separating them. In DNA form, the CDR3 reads TGTGCCAGCAGTCTTGGACAGCCCGCTAACTATGGCTACACCTTC. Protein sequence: CASSLGQPANYGYTF.

This chain's CDR3 is CAWIHDSVYGYTF. Written as DNA, the CDR3 is TGTGCCTGGATTCATGACAGTGTCTATGGCTACACCTTC. V gene TRBV30 combines with J gene TRBJ1-2, with D perhaps TRBD1 (5 bases). The length of the CDR3 is 13 residues. Germline V gives CDR1 GTSNPN, CDR2 SVGIG (reference sequence). V was trimmed by 4 bases and J by 4 bases, leaving 13 bases between them.

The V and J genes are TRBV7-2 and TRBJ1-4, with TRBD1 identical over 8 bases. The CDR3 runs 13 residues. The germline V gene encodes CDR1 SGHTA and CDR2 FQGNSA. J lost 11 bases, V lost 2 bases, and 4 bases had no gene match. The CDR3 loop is CASSLTGGEKLFF. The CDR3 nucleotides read TGTGCCAGCAGCTTAACAGGGGGGGAGAAACTGTTTTTT.

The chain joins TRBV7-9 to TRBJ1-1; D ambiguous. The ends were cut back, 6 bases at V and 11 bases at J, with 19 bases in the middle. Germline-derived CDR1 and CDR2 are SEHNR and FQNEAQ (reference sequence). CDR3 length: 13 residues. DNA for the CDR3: TGTGCCAGCAGGTTATCACGGACTCAGTTGGCTTTCTTT. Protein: CASRLSRTQLAFF.

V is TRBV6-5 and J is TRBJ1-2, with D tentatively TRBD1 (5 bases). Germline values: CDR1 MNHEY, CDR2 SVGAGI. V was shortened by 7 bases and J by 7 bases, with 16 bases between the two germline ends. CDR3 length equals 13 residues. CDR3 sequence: CASTPFQGFGYTF. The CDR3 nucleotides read TGTGCCAGCACCCCCTTCCAGGGATTTGGCTACACCTTC.

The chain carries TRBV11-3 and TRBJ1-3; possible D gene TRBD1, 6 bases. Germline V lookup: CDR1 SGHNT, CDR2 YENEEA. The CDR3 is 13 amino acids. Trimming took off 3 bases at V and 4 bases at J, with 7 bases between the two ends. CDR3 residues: CASSLGAGNTIYF. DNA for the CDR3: TGTGCCAGCAGCTTGGGGGCCGGAAACACCATATATTTT.

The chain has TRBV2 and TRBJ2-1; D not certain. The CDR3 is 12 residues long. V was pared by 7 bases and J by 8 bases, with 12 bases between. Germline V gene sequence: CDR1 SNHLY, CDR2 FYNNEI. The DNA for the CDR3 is TGTGCCAGCACCGGCGAGAGCGATGAGCAGTTCTTC. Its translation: CASTGESDEQFF.

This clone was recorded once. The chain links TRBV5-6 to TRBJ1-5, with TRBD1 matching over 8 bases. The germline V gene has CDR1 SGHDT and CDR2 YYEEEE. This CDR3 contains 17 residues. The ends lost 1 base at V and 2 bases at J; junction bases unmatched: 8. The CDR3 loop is CASSLRYLGQGNQPQHF. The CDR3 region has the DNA TGTGCCAGCAGCTTGAGGTACTTGGGACAGGGCAATCAGCCCCAGCATTTT.

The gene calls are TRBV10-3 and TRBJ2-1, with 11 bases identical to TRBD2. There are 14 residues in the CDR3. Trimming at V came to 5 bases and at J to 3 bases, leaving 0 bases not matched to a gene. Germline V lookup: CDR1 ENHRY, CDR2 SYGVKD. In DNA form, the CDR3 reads TGTGCCATCAGTACTAGCGGGAGCTACAATGAGCAGTTCTTC. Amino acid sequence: CAISTSGSYNEQFF.

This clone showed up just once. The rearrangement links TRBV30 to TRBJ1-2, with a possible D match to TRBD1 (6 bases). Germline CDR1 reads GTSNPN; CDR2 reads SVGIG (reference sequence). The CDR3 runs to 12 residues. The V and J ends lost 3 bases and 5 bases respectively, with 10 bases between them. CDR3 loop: CAWRDSTYGYTF. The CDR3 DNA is TGTGCCTGGAGGGACAGCACTTATGGCTACACCTTC.

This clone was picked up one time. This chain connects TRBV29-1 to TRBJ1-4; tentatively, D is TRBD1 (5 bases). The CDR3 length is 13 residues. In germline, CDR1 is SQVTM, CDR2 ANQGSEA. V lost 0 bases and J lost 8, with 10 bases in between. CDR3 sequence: CSVEEDIGEKLFF. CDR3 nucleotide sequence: TGCAGCGTTGAAGAGGACATCGGCGAAAAACTGTTTTTT.